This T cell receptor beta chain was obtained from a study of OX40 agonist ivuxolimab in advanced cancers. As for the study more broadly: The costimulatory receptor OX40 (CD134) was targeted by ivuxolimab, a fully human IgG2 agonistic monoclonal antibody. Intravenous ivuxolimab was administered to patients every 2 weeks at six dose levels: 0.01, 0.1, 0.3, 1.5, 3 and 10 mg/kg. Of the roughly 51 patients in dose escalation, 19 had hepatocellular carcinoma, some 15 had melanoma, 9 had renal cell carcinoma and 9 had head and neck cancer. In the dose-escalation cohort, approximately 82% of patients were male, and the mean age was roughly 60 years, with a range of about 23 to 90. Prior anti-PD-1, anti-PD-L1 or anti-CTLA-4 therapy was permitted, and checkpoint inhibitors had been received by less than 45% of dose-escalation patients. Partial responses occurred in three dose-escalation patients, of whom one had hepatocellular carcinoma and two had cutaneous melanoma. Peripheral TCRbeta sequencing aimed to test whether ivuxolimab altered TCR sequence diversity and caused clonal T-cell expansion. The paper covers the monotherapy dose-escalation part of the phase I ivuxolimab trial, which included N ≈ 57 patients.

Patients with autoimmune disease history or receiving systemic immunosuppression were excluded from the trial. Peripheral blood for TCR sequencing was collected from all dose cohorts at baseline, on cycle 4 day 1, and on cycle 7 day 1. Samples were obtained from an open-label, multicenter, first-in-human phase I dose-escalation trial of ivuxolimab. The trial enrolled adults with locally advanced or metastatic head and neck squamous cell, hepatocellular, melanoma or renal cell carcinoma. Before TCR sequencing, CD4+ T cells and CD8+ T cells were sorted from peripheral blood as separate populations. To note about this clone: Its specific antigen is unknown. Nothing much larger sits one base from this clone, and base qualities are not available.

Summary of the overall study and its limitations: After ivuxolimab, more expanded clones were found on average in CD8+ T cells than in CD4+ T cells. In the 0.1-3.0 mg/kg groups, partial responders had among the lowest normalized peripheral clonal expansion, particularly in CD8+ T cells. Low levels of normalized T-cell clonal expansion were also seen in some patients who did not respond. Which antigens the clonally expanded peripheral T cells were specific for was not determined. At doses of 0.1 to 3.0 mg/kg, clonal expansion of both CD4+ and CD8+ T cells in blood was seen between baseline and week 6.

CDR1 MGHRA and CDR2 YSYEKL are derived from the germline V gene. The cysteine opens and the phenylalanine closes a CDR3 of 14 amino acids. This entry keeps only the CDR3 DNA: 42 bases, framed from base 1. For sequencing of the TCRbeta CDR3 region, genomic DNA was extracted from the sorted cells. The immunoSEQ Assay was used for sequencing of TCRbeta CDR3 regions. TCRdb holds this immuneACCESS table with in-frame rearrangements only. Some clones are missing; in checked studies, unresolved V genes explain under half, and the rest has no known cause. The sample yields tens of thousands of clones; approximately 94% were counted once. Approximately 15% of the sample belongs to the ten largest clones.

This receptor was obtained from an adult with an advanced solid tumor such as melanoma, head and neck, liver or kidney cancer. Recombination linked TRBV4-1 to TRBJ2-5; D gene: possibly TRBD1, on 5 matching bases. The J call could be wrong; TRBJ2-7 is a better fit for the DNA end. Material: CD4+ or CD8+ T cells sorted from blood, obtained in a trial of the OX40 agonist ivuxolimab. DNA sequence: TGCGCCAGCAGCCAAGGAACAGGTACCTACGAGCAGTACTTC. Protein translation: CASSQGTGTYEQYF.